This entry concerns a single T cell receptor (beta chain). Per the original data handling: The assay estimated nucleated cells by amplifying reference gene primers. Repertoires were generated with immunoSEQ multiplex PCR, while TCRdb's copy carries only in-frame clones and drops some. The V and J calls and clone size were taken over from that table, and D and trimming were inferred from the DNA. The sample holds tens of thousands of clones; approximately 88% are singletons and the top ten take roughly 2.5%. The data were taken from a study of blood T cell repertoires in COVID-19. About the research overall: The study drew acute and convalescent COVID-19 samples from the United States, Italy and Spain. PBMCs, B-cell-depleted T cells, or T cells were the source of the cDNA or gDNA that made up the material.

Germline V gene lookup returns CDR1 LGHNA and CDR2 YNFKEQ. The CDR3 is made up of 15 amino acids. The junction had 10 bases not matched to a gene; V was cut back by 4 bases and J by 6 bases. The sequenced sample consisted of peripheral blood. The chain is built from TRBV4-2 and TRBJ1-1; 8 positions match TRBD1. The TCR was taken from a man older than 75 with active or convalescent COVID-19. The CDR3 sequence is CASSRNKQGVPEAFF. For the CDR3, the DNA is TGTGCCAGCAGCCGAAATAAACAGGGGGTCCCTGAAGCTTTCTTT.